These 18 T cell receptor beta chains were all obtained from the same sample, sequenced in a study of beta chain features in type 1 diabetes. The study's findings and limits: All four CD4+ subsets from Type 1 diabetes patients carried moderately but significantly shorter TCRB CDR3s.

What these receptors recognize is not known. Reverse transcribing all isolated RNA meant expressed TCRB transcripts were sequenced. TCRdb's table, derived via immunoSEQ multiplex PCR, lists solely in-frame clones and lacks some. This table has 330,000 or so clones, over 10% appearing once. The sequenced sample consisted of naive CD4+ T cells from blood. The source of these receptors is a woman between 18 and 29 years old with type 1 diabetes.

This sequence joins TRBV5-4 and TRBJ2-1; 8 bases line up with TRBD1. The CDR3 has 14 residues. Germline V gene lookup returns CDR1 SGHNT and CDR2 YYREEE (reference sequence). With V trimmed by 0 bases and J by 6 bases, 2 bases remained unmatched. The CDR3 here is CASSLGDRTNEQFF. CDR3 nucleotides: TGTGCCAGCAGCTTGGGGGACAGGACCAATGAGCAGTTCTTC.

V usage is TRBV27 and J usage is TRBJ1-1; possible D gene TRBD1, 5 bases. The V end was cut by 5 bases, the J end by 4 bases, with 14 bases between. The germline V gene encodes CDR1 MNHEY and CDR2 SMNVEV (reference sequence). The CDR3 contains 14 residues. The CDR3 sequence is CASSTPGQFTEAFF. CDR3 DNA sequence: TGTGCCAGCAGTACACCTGGACAATTCACTGAAGCTTTCTTT.

This clone has more than one count but fewer than ten. The V call is TRBV7-9, the J call TRBJ2-3, with TRBD1 as a possible D gene (6 bases). The V end was cut by 4 bases, the J end by 6 bases, with 11 bases between. Germline V gene lookup returns CDR1 SEHNR and CDR2 FQNEAQ (reference sequence). The CDR3 length is 13 residues. This chain's CDR3 is CASSYTGSDTQYF. CDR3 DNA sequence: TGTGCCAGCAGCTACACAGGGTCTGATACGCAGTATTTT.

The chain combines TRBV2 with TRBJ1-5, with D perhaps TRBD1 (5 bases). V was clipped by 8 bases and J by 3 bases, with 20 bases between them. The germline gives CDR1 SNHLY, CDR2 FYNNEI. The CDR3 covers 16 residues. The DNA for the CDR3 is TGTGCCAGCGAAGGGCAGGGTAGTAGGGACAATCAGCCCCAGCATTTT. The encoded protein is CASEGQGSRDNQPQHF.

This clone came up a few times. The rearrangement joins TRBV5-4 to TRBJ1-6; D unresolved. This CDR3 has 12 amino acids. The germline CDR1 and CDR2 sequences are SGHNT and YYREEE (reference sequence). V lost 9 bases, J lost 8 bases, and 12 bases lay in between. The CDR3 DNA is TGTGCCACGGGTTCGGGATATTCACCCCTCCACTTT. Translating it yields CATGSGYSPLHF.

This clone was recorded a few times. J is TRBJ1-5 and V is TRBV27, with 10 bases lining up with TRBD1. Germline V gene sequence: CDR1 MNHEY, CDR2 SMNVEV (reference sequence). The CDR3 extends over 15 amino acids. The junction had 5 bases not matched to a gene; V was cut back by 6 bases and J by 3 bases. CDR3 nucleotide sequence: TGTGCCAGCAGACGACAGGGGGCCTACAATCAGCCCCAGCATTTT. It specifies CASRRQGAYNQPQHF.

This clone was found a few times. The rearrangement uses TRBV7-2 and TRBJ2-7; tentative D call: TRBD2 (6 bases). Trimming removed 1 base from V and 0 bases from J, with 16 bases in between. The CDR3 totals 17 residues. Germline V CDR1 and CDR2: SGHTA, FQGNSA. CDR3 region: CASSLVGVTSISYEQYF. CDR3 in DNA: TGTGCCAGCAGCTTAGTGGGCGTCACTAGCATCTCCTACGAGCAGTACTTC.

This chain links TRBV7-2 with TRBJ1-1, with D perhaps matching TRBD1 (6 bases). V was shortened by 4 bases and J by 0 bases, with 15 bases between the two germline ends. In germline, CDR1 is SGHTA, CDR2 FQGNSA. The CDR3 length is 16 residues. CDR3 loop: CASSWTVGPLNTEAFF. DNA for the CDR3: TGTGCCAGCAGCTGGACAGTTGGGCCTTTGAACACTGAAGCTTTCTTT. The full variable domain, completed using reference TRBV7-2 and TRBJ1-1, is GAGVSQSPSNKVTEKGKDVELRCDPISGHTALYWYRQSLGQGLEFLIYFQGNSAPDKSGLPSDRFSAERTGGSVSTLTIQRTQQEDSAVYLCASSWTVGPLNTEAFFGQGTRLTVV.

The chain has TRBV19 and TRBJ2-1, with TRBD2 identical over 7 bases. Trimming removed 3 bases from V and 7 bases from J; junction bases left unmatched: 9. Germline lookup yields CDR1 LNHDA and CDR2 SQIVND (reference sequence). The CDR3 consists of 15 residues. The CDR3 loop is CASSMTSLSANEQFF. CDR3 sequence (DNA): TGTGCCAGTAGTATGACTAGCCTCTCCGCGAATGAGCAGTTCTTC.

This clone was detected only a few times. DNA for the CDR3: TGTGCCAGCAGCTTAGGGGCTAAAGTGAACATTCAGTACTTC. Its protein is CASSLGAKVNIQYF. V gene TRBV11-3 combines with J gene TRBJ2-4; no firm D call. V lost 1 base and J lost 7, with 11 bases in between. This CDR3 region has 14 residues. In germline, CDR1 is SGHNT, CDR2 YENEEA.

The rearrangement links TRBV4-2 to TRBJ1-2; 8 bases align to TRBD1. From germline, CDR1 is LGHNA and CDR2 YNFKEQ. With V trimmed by 0 bases and J by 7 bases, 7 bases remained unmatched. CDR3 length: 15 amino acids. The CDR3 DNA reads as TGTGCCAGCAGCCAAGATGCCGAGACAGGGGCTGGCTACACCTTC. Translation: CASSQDAETGAGYTF.

This clone was seen a few times. The genes are TRBV7-2 and TRBJ2-7; 10 positions match TRBD2. The CDR3 has 15 amino acids. Losses at the gene ends were 4 bases for V and 5 bases for J; bases not matched to a gene: 8. Germline V gene lookup returns CDR1 SGHTA and CDR2 FQGNSA. The DNA for the CDR3 is TGTGCCAGCAGCTCCCCCGGGACTAGCGTCGACGAGCAGTACTTC. Its protein is CASSSPGTSVDEQYF.

This clone was observed a few times. This rearrangement joins TRBV18 to TRBJ2-1, with 7 bases fitting TRBD2. The ends lost 6 bases at V and 6 bases at J; junction bases unmatched: 5. Germline V gives CDR1 KGHSH, CDR2 LQKENI. The CDR3 loop spans 13 amino acids. CDR3 in DNA: TGTGCCAGCTCCACCGGGGAGGGCAATGAGCAGTTCTTC. This sequence encodes CASSTGEGNEQFF.

This clone was recorded a few times. CDR3 amino acids: CASKPGTQETQYF. Here the CDR3 DNA reads TGTGCCAGTAAGCCGGGAACTCAAGAGACCCAGTACTTC. The V and J genes are TRBV19 and TRBJ2-5; a weak D match, TRBD2 (5 bases). The ends were cut back, 7 bases at V and 2 bases at J, with 11 bases in the middle. From germline, CDR1 is LNHDA and CDR2 SQIVND (reference sequence). The CDR3 consists of 13 residues.

This chain joins TRBV6-5 and TRBJ2-5; 8 positions match TRBD2. The CDR3 is made up of 15 amino acids. CDR1 MNHEY and CDR2 SVGAGI come from the germline V gene. V shed 2 bases, J shed 4 bases, and the junction held 6 bases outside the gene matches. The CDR3 DNA sequence: TGTGCCAGCAGTTACCTCTCTCGGGAGGGAGAGACCCAGTACTTC. As protein: CASSYLSREGETQYF.

The chain is built from TRBV7-2 and TRBJ1-1; a weak D match, TRBD1 (5 bases). V gave up 1 base and J gave up 10 bases, with 10 bases separating them. CDR1 and CDR2 (germline): SGHTA, FQGNSA. The CDR3 covers 12 residues. The CDR3 reads CASSLVFGAAFF. CDR3 in DNA: TGTGCCAGCAGCTTAGTTTTTGGGGCAGCTTTCTTT.

This clone was detected only a few times. The chain has TRBV18 and TRBJ1-1, with 11 bases fitting TRBD1. The CDR3 loop spans 16 amino acids. V trimming: 3 bases; J trimming: 0 bases; junction bases outside the gene matches: 3. The germline V gene has CDR1 KGHSH and CDR2 LQKENI. DNA of the CDR3: TGTGCCAGCTCACCGAGGACAGGGGGCTTGAACACTGAAGCTTTCTTT. This gives the protein CASSPRTGGLNTEAFF.

There are a few counts of this clone. This rearrangement joins TRBV5-1 to TRBJ2-1, with 12 bases fitting TRBD2. Trimming removed 2 bases from V and 10 bases from J; junction bases left unmatched: 1. The CDR3 has 13 amino acids. The germline V gene has CDR1 SGHRS and CDR2 YFSETQ. CDR3 protein: CASSLGLAGEQFF. CDR3 in DNA: TGCGCCAGCAGCTTAGGACTAGCGGGAGAGCAGTTCTTC. The whole variable domain, remainder taken from reference TRBV5-1 and TRBJ2-1, is KAGVTQTPRYLIKTRGQQVTLSCSPISGHRSVSWYQQTPGQGLQFLFEYFSETQRNKGNFPGRFSGRQFSNSRSEMNVSTLELGDSALYLCASSLGLAGEQFFGPGTRLTVL.